Listed below are T cell receptor beta chains from one sample, sequenced in a study of post-analysis software for immune sequencing data. MiXCR was run by TCRdb on the PCR reads, yielding one entry per CDR3 protein. The table lists around 250,000 distinct CDR3 sequences, 36% of them singletons. Sequences were obtained from blood. Every receptor here comes from a girl aged 5 to 17 with multiple sclerosis. The CDR3 runs from the conserved cysteine through the conserved F or W. Not all rows give a size; the values are once, few, many and, for expanded clones, a class.

J gene	clone size	V gene	CDR3 protein
TRBJ2-5	NA	TRBV29-1	CSASGGEETQYF
TRBJ1-1	few	TRBV7-9	CASSPRGTGRTEAFF
TRBJ2-1	many	TRBV29-1	CSGRDSYNEQFF
TRBJ2-3	many	TRBV11-2	CASRGRLMDTQYF
TRBJ2-7	many	TRBV7-2	CASRLGAGEQYF
TRBJ2-3	NA	TRBV7-2	CAGSWTGMTDTQYF
TRBJ2-1	NA	TRBV4-2	CASSYGGAGEVGQFF
TRBJ2-3	NA	TRBV4-1	CASSQVKPPSTDTQYF
NA	NA	TRBV29-1	CSVRRDSNYEQYF
TRBJ1-6	NA	TRBV28	CASRPGGSYNSPLHF
TRBJ1-1	many	TRBV5-1	CASSLATGVDTEAFF
TRBJ2-2	NA	TRBV14	CASSHQWELFF
TRBJ2-1	many	TRBV27	CASSSARDRLKNEQFF
TRBJ2-5	many	TRBV6-5	CASSYYSTPSLETQYF
TRBJ1-5	many	TRBV4-1	CASSQEDGLRPQHF
TRBJ2-7	NA	TRBV20-1	CSARRELIYEQYF
TRBJ2-3	NA	TRBV12-3/TRBV12-4	CASSPRIGVTSTDAQYF
TRBJ1-1	NA	TRBV4-1	CASSPSELSHEAFF
TRBJ2-7	few	TRBV7-2	CASSFPGQVTEQYF
TRBJ1-1	many	TRBV25-1	CASQGQMNTEAFF
NA	NA	TRBV5-1	CASSPGVTYEQYF
TRBJ2-1	many	TRBV7-2	CASSPKWLNLYNEQFF
TRBJ2-1	many	TRBV6-5	CASSYATGRAGRHNEQFF
TRBJ2-1	many	TRBV20-1	CSARFQKTYNEQFF
TRBJ2-2	few	TRBV6-5	CASSLAMTGTGELFF
TRBJ1-5	NA	TRBV20-1	CSASAGTGFAQPQHF
TRBJ2-1	many	TRBV29-1	CSALVRRNNEQFF
TRBJ2-1	few	TRBV27	CASLGRGSYNEQFF
TRBJ1-1	NA	TRBV4-2	CASSPLGTGGTGAFF
TRBJ2-3	few	TRBV12-3/TRBV12-4	CASSLASDTQYF
TRBJ2-6	many	TRBV4-1	CASSHGRVSGANVLTF
TRBJ1-4	few	TRBV3-1	CASSQHKGDEKLFF
TRBJ2-2	NA	TRBV5-1	CASSSNAGTSGGTGELFF
TRBJ2-1	NA	TRBV7-3	CASSTGLRGQGEQFF
TRBJ2-5	many	TRBV29-1	CSVAHPQETQYF
TRBJ1-1	NA	TRBV13	CASSLDGTVNTEAFF
TRBJ2-7	NA	TRBV7-2	CASSISGAVSYEQYF
TRBJ2-3	few	TRBV14	CASSPRTGGNTDTQYF
TRBJ2-5	many	TRBV3-1	CASSQEGQGQTQYF
TRBJ2-1	NA	TRBV7-2	CASSYGSARNNEQFF
TRBJ2-3	many	TRBV5-1	CASSFDGGSSTDTQYF
TRBJ2-7	NA	TRBV12-3/TRBV12-4	CASRPTGGRSYEQYF
TRBJ2-2	many	TRBV10-1	CASSGPGITGELFF
TRBJ1-5	many	TRBV6-6	CASLQGHSNQPQHF
TRBJ2-3	many	TRBV6-4	CASSERTGSTDTQYF
TRBJ1-2	many	TRBV29-1	CSVAENYGYTF
TRBJ1-2	NA	TRBV20-1	CSALGRDRGQGYTF
TRBJ2-1	NA	TRBV15	CATSRSSELAGDGNEQFF
TRBJ1-1	few	TRBV7-8	CASSLDQRRGDVAFF
TRBJ1-1	NA	TRBV6-1	CASSGRGAGTEAFF
TRBJ2-5	many	TRBV28	CASSTLESGRETQYF